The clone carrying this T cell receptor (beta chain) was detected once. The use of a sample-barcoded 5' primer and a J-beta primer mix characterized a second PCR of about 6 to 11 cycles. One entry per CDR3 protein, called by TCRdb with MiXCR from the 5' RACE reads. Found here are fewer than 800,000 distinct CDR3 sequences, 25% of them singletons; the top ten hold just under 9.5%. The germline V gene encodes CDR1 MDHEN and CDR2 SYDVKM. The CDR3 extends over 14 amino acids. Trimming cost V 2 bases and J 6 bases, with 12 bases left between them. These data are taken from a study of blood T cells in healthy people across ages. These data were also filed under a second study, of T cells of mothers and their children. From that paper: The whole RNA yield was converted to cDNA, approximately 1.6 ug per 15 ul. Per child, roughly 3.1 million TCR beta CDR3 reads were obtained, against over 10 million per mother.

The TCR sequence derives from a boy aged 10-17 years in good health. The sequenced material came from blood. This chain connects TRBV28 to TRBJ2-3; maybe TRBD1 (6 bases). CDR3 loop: CASSLGDTMDTQYF. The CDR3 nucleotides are TGTGCCAGCAGTTTAGGGGACACCATGGATACGCAGTATTTT.